The 7 T cell receptor beta chains in this list originate from one sample, sequenced in a study of Graves' ophthalmopathy and Graves' hyperthyroidism. Amplified material comprised TCR beta CDR3 regions derived from RNA transcripts. First-round RT-PCR with HTBI primers preceded a second-round multiplex PCR. TCRdb ran MiXCR on the multiplex PCR reads and lists one entry per CDR3 protein. Of hundreds of thousands of distinct CDR3 sequences detected, approximately 22% appear once; the ten largest clones hold around 7%. Sequenced material: peripheral blood. Every receptor here comes from a woman between 18 and 30 years old with stable Graves' hyperthyroidism. Some clones in this sample may be carry-over from other donors' samples.

This clonotype was seen many times. The chain recombines TRBV19 with TRBJ2-5; 9 nucleotides align to TRBD1. CDR3 length: 15 residues. V shed 6 bases and J 5 bases; nucleotides not matched to a gene: 10. Germline CDR1 is LNHDA and CDR2 is SQIVND (reference sequence). The CDR3 sequence is CASSAGTGRVETQYF. Written as DNA, the CDR3 is TGTGCCAGTAGCGCCGGGACAGGGCGAGTGGAGACCCAGTACTTC.

This clonotype has ten or more counts. This chain joins TRBV6-1 and TRBJ1-1; TRBD1 agrees at 7 bases. V was pared by 6 bases and J by 4 bases, with 2 bases of the junction left unmatched. The germline V gene encodes CDR1 MNHNS and CDR2 SASEGT. The CDR3 loop spans 12 amino acids. CDR3 DNA: TGTGCCAGCAGCAACAGGGGCACTGAAGCTTTCTTT. It codes for CASSNRGTEAFF.

V gene TRBV7-8 combines with J gene TRBJ1-2; the match to TRBD1 covers 9 bases. The CDR3 runs to 15 residues. CDR1 is SGHVS, CDR2 FQNEAQ, per germline. J gave up 4 bases and V 4 bases, and 7 bases lay outside the gene matches. The CDR3 DNA reads as TGTGCCAGCAGCTCCACAGGGGGCGCGCTCTATGGCTACACCTTC. Amino acid sequence: CASSSTGGALYGYTF.

This clonotype was observed many times. This chain uses TRBV5-1 with TRBJ1-2, with a weak D call TRBD1 (6 bases). Germline V gives CDR1 SGHRS, CDR2 YFSETQ. The CDR3 covers 16 residues. The V end lost 3 bases, the J end lost 0 bases, and 15 bases lay between the germline ends. In DNA, the CDR3 is TGCGCCAGCAGCTATCAAACAGGGATCACTAACTATGGCTACACCTTC. This gives the protein CASSYQTGITNYGYTF.

This clonotype was detected a few times. This may be a read error: a much more frequent sequence differs by one nucleotide. The chain carries TRBV5-1 and TRBJ2-7; D possibly matches TRBD1 or TRBD2 (6 bases each). In germline, CDR1 is SGHRS, CDR2 YFSETQ. The CDR3 runs 14 residues. Trimming removed 4 bases at V and 5 bases at J, with 16 bases between. DNA of the CDR3: TGCGCCAGCAGCCCCAGGGGAGGAATGGACGAGCAGTACTTC. This sequence encodes CASSPRGGMDEQYF.

This clonotype was seen repeatedly, ten times or more. The rearrangement joins TRBV7-9 to TRBJ1-2; D possibly corresponds to TRBD1 (5 bases). Germline CDR1 SEHNR, CDR2 FQNEAQ (reference sequence). V was pared by 7 bases and J by 5 bases, with 20 bases between. CDR3 length: 15 amino acids. The CDR3 DNA is TGTGCCAGCAAACCGCCGGGGACGGATGGTTATGGCTACACCTTC. Encoded protein: CASKPPGTDGYGYTF.

This clonotype has a count of ten or more. The chain joins TRBV6-1 to TRBJ2-7; 7 bases line up with TRBD1. The CDR3 sequence is 15 residues long. The trim removed 5 bases at V and 3 bases at J, leaving 10 bases unmatched. Germline V gene lookup returns CDR1 MNHNS and CDR2 SASEGT. For the CDR3, the DNA is TGTGCCAGCAGTCCCGGGACAGCGGATTTCTACGAGCAGTACTTC. Its protein is CASSPGTADFYEQYF.